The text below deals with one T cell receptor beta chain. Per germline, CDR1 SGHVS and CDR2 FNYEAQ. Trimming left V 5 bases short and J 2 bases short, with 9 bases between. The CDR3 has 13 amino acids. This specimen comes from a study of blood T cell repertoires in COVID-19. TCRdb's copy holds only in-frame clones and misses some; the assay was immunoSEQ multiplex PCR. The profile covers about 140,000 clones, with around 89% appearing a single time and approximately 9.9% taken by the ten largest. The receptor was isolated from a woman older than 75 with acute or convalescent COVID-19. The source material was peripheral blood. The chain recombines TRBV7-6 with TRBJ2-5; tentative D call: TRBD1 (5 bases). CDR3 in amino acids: CASSRDSQETQYF. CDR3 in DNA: TGTGCCAGCAGCCGTGACAGTCAAGAGACCCAGTACTTC.